This is a list of T cell receptor beta chains from one sample in a study of blood T cell repertoires in COVID-19. Measured with immunoSEQ multiplex PCR; TCRdb has only the in-frame clones, and not every one. The sample lists roughly 190,000 clones, 80% to 90% occurring once. The sample consisted of peripheral blood. The receptor source for this set is a woman aged 55-69 years with COVID-19, enrolled during active disease. Each CDR3 is given with its conserved first and last residue. A D gene is named only where the DNA matches it firmly. Rows give clone size only sometimes, using once, few, many, or a class for an expanded clone.

-	TRBD1	TRBV24-1	TRBJ2-1	CATSDVSTGGNEQFF	TGTGCCACCAGTGATGTCTCGACAGGGGGCAATGAGCAGTTCTTC
few	TRBD1	TRBV11-1	TRBJ2-7	CASSSWTGGTYEQYF	TGTGCCAGCAGCTCCTGGACAGGGGGGACCTACGAGCAGTACTTC
-	TRBD1	TRBV9	TRBJ1-1	CASSVAASDRGDTEAFF	TGTGCCAGCAGCGTAGCAGCATCCGACAGGGGCGACACTGAAGCTTTCTTT
-	TRBD2	TRBV19	TRBJ2-5	CASSITSVQETQYF	TGTGCCAGTAGTATAACTAGCGTACAAGAGACCCAGTACTTC
-	TRBD1	TRBV5-1	TRBJ1-5	CASSLTGQGGTTQHF	TGCGCCAGCAGCTTGACTGGACAGGGGGGGACGACCCAGCATTTT
-	-	TRBV7-3	TRBJ1-3	CASSSARVGNTIYF	TGTGCCAGCAGCTCGGCGAGGGTTGGAAACACCATATATTTT
-	-	TRBV27	TRBJ1-2	CASSFFQNYGYTF	TGTGCCAGCAGTTTTTTCCAGAACTATGGCTACACCTTC
few	TRBD2	TRBV4-1	TRBJ2-2	CASSQYLAGGRTGELFF	TGCGCCAGCAGCCAATATCTAGCGGGAGGGAGGACCGGGGAGCTGTTTTTT
-	-	TRBV18	TRBJ2-2	CASSLGTRLNTGELFF	TGTGCCAGCTCACTCGGGACAAGGCTTAACACCGGGGAGCTGTTTTTT
once	TRBD2	TRBV5-4	TRBJ2-5	CASSPRLAGWGDF	TGTGCCAGCAGCCCCCGACTAGCGGGATGGGGTGACTTC
-	TRBD2	TRBV15	TRBJ2-7	CATSTHGTTSSYEQYF	TGTGCCACCAGCACACACGGGACTACTAGCTCCTACGAGCAGTACTTC
few	-	TRBV12-2	TRBJ2-2	CASRLAGGLGGELFF	TGTGCAAGTCGCTTAGCCGGCGGGTTAGGCGGGGAGCTGTTTTTT
-	TRBD1	TRBV6-6	TRBJ2-1	CASRDRGTPYNEQFF	TGTGCCAGCAGAGACAGGGGGACTCCGTACAATGAGCAGTTCTTC
-	-	TRBV30	TRBJ1-1	CAWSVWGPEAFF	TGTGCCTGGAGTGTGTGGGGGCCTGAAGCTTTCTTT
-	-	TRBV11-3	TRBJ2-3	CASSLRRSSTDTQYF	TGTGCCAGCAGCCTCCGGAGGTCTAGCACAGATACGCAGTATTTT
-	-	TRBV29-1	TRBJ1-5	CSVEVGPASQHF	TGCAGCGTTGAGGTGGGCCCCGCGTCCCAGCATTTT
-	TRBD1	TRBV20-1	TRBJ2-5	CSASRDRVETQYF	TGCAGTGCTAGTAGGGACAGGGTGGAGACCCAGTACTTC
once	-	TRBV19	TRBJ1-2	CASTKSPEAYGYTF	TGTGCCAGTACTAAATCCCCCGAAGCATATGGCTACACCTTC